This TCR beta chain was sequenced in a study of cytomegalovirus exposure and HLA in healthy donors. PCR involved 60 Vbeta and 13 Jbeta primers. The data were produced by immunoSEQ multiplex PCR, yet TCRdb's version contains in-frame clones alone and is incomplete. The sample holds about 130,000 clones; about 72% are singletons and the top ten take 1.3% to 1.5%. Each donor was nominally healthy when sampled (though unrecorded immune exposures were likely). Input material: PBMCs. The receptor's source is a female donor in good health and CMV-seronegative.

In DNA form, the CDR3 reads TGTGCCAGCAGCCTATCAGCGGGAGGGATCTACGAGCAGTACTTC. It codes for CASSLSAGGIYEQYF. The chain combines TRBV7-2 with TRBJ2-7, with 10 bases that match TRBD2. The V gene end was trimmed by 5 bases and the J gene end by 3 bases; junction bases not matched to a gene: 7. The germline V gene has CDR1 SGHTA and CDR2 FQGNSA. The CDR3 is 15 amino acids.